These 32 T cell receptor beta chains were all obtained from the same sample, sequenced in a study of control samples from healthy donors and cancer patients. Using immunoSEQ multiplex PCR, the repertoire was profiled, and TCRdb retains in-frame clones only, with some absent. The top ten hold under 2% of the sample, which has some 120,000 clones, around 93% seen once. The specimen was PBMCs. These TCRs come from a man between 50 and 59 years old with head and neck cancer.

V is TRBV7-2 and J is TRBJ2-3; 11 bases fit TRBD2. The CDR3 spans 19 residues. Germline V gene sequence: CDR1 SGHTA, CDR2 FQGNSA. Losses at the gene ends were 2 bases for V and 0 bases for J; bases not matched to a gene: 10. The CDR3: CASSLRTSGWRGSTDTQYF. Written as DNA, the CDR3 is TGTGCCAGCAGCTTACGGACTAGCGGGTGGCGGGGAAGCACAGATACGCAGTATTTT. The full variable domain, its missing parts supplied by reference TRBV7-2 and TRBJ2-3, is GAGVSQSPSNKVTEKGKDVELRCDPISGHTALYWYRQSLGQGLEFLIYFQGNSAPDKSGLPSDRFSAERTGGSVSTLTIQRTQQEDSAVYLCASSLRTSGWRGSTDTQYFGPGTRLTVL.

The CDR3 nucleotides read TGTGCCAGCAGTGAACTAGCGGGGGGGCCAGAGACCCAGTACTTC. Translation: CASSELAGGPETQYF. The rearrangement uses TRBV6-1 and TRBJ2-5, with 12 positions matching TRBD2. The junction had 2 bases not matched to a gene; V was cut back by 2 bases and J by 4 bases. Looked up from germline, CDR1 is MNHNS and CDR2 is SASEGT. The CDR3 spans 15 residues.

This chain uses TRBV11-2 with TRBJ2-7; 7 bases line up with TRBD2. Germline V CDR1 and CDR2: SGHAT, FQNNGV. The V gene end was trimmed by 5 bases and the J gene end by 7 bases; junction bases not matched to a gene: 2. This CDR3 is 11 amino acids long. CDR3 nucleotides: TGTGCCAGCAGCCGGGGGGAGGAGCAGTACTTC. As protein: CASSRGEEQYF. Full variable domain (remainder filled in from reference TRBV11-2 and TRBJ2-7): EAGVAQSPRYKIIEKRQSVAFWCNPISGHATLYWYQQILGQGPKLLIQFQNNGVVDDSQLPKDRFSAERLKGVDSTLKIQPAKLEDSAVYLCASSRGEEQYFGPGTRLTVT.

The chain links TRBV7-2 to TRBJ2-1, with 10 bases lining up with TRBD2. Germline V lookup: CDR1 SGHTA, CDR2 FQGNSA. The CDR3 length is 18 residues. The trim removed 1 base at V and 6 bases at J, leaving 12 bases unmatched. CDR3 sequence reads: CASSLEVRASGGLNEQFF. CDR3 sequence (DNA): TGTGCCAGCAGCTTAGAGGTCCGGGCTAGCGGGGGTCTCAATGAGCAGTTCTTC.

The chain carries TRBV5-6 and TRBJ1-2; TRBD1 matches at 11 bases. Germline CDR1 is SGHDT and CDR2 is YYEEEE. CDR3 size: 17 residues. V lost 3 bases and J lost 1; bases outside the gene matches: 8. The CDR3 DNA reads as TGTGCCAGCAGCTGGACAGGGGGCGACTATGGTAACTATGGCTACACCTTC. Translating it yields CASSWTGGDYGNYGYTF. Combining the CDR3 with reference TRBV5-6 and TRBJ1-2 gives the whole variable domain DAGVTQSPTHLIKTRGQQVTLRCSPKSGHDTVSWYQQALGQGPQFIFQYYEEEERQRGNFPDRFSGHQFPNYSSELNVNALLLGDSALYLCASSWTGGDYGNYGYTFGSGTRLTVV.

This clone was detected only a few times. The V gene is TRBV20-1, the J gene TRBJ1-6; D remains ambiguous. Germline-derived CDR1 and CDR2 are DFQATT and SNEGSKA (reference sequence). The CDR3 contains 13 residues. V was shortened by 3 bases and J by 7 bases, with 10 bases between the two germline ends. Here the CDR3 reads CSASPRGNSPLHF. The CDR3 DNA reads TGCAGTGCTAGTCCACGGGGAAATTCACCCCTCCACTTT.

V gene TRBV28 combines with J gene TRBJ1-5, with 7 bases that match TRBD1. Germline V CDR1 and CDR2: MDHEN, SYDVKM. The CDR3 has 17 residues. V shed 4 bases and J 3 bases; nucleotides not matched to a gene: 12. The CDR3 DNA reads TGTGCCAGCAGTTCTTCTTCAGGGGGATCCTACAATCAGCCCCAGCATTTT. This codes for CASSSSSGGSYNQPQHF.

This chain links TRBV5-4 with TRBJ2-3, with D tentatively TRBD1 or TRBD2 (6 bases each). Germline V gene lookup returns CDR1 SGHNT and CDR2 YYREEE (reference sequence). The germline V and J ends were trimmed by 0 bases and 9 bases, with 14 bases remaining between them. The CDR3 has 14 residues. The CDR3 is CASSLGEGGGTQYF. CDR3 DNA sequence: TGTGCCAGCAGCTTGGGTGAAGGGGGAGGCACGCAGTATTTT.

The chain joins TRBV27 to TRBJ2-7; no clear D gene. Trimming cost V 3 bases and J 4 bases, with 10 bases left between them. CDR3 length equals 13 residues. Germline CDR1 reads MNHEY; CDR2 reads SMNVEV (reference sequence). CDR3 region: CASSFQSTYEQYF. In DNA form, the CDR3 reads TGTGCCAGCAGTTTCCAGAGTACGTACGAGCAGTACTTC.

V is TRBV7-2 and J is TRBJ1-2; weak D call: TRBD1 (5 bases). Germline-derived CDR1 and CDR2 are SGHTA and FQGNSA. V lost 10 bases and J lost 3, with 27 bases in between. CDR3 length: 17 amino acids. The DNA for the CDR3 is TGTGCCACCCCAGACCCCCCCGGGACGGACTTTGACTATGGCTACACCTTC. Its protein is CATPDPPGTDFDYGYTF.

The chain combines TRBV27 with TRBJ2-4; D is possibly TRBD1 (6 bases). From germline, CDR1 is MNHEY and CDR2 SMNVEV (reference sequence). CDR3 length equals 16 residues. Trimming stripped 6 bases from V and 0 bases from J, with 15 bases between. CDR3 nucleotides: TGTGCCAGCAGGTTAACAGGGAACTTAGCCAAAAACATTCAGTACTTC. Residues: CASRLTGNLAKNIQYF.

The rearrangement links TRBV5-1 to TRBJ1-1, with TRBD1 matching 7 bases. V dropped 5 bases and J dropped 0; count of bases not matched to a gene: 10. Germline CDR1 and CDR2: SGHRS and YFSETQ. The CDR3 runs 16 residues. DNA for the CDR3: TGCGCCAGCAGTCGAGGGGGCATTGGGCTGAACACTGAAGCTTTCTTT. This encodes CASSRGGIGLNTEAFF.

V and J are TRBV4-1 and TRBJ1-3; 7 bases are shared with TRBD1. This CDR3 is 16 amino acids long. Germline trimming cut 0 bases from V and 3 bases from J; bases unmatched to any gene: 5. Per germline, CDR1 MGHRA and CDR2 YSYEKL. The CDR3 nucleotides are TGCGCCAGCAGCCAAGATGAGACAGGGTATGGAAACACCATATATTTT. Amino acid sequence: CASSQDETGYGNTIYF.

This clone was observed a few times. This chain links TRBV29-1 with TRBJ1-1, with D perhaps matching TRBD1 (6 bases). The germline V and J ends were trimmed by 3 bases and 3 bases, with 26 bases remaining between them. This CDR3 is 18 amino acids long. Germline lookup yields CDR1 SQVTM and CDR2 ANQGSEA. Written as DNA, the CDR3 is TGCAGCGTTGAGGACCCGGACAGAGGGCAATTTGGGTACACTGAAGCTTTCTTT. Amino acid sequence: CSVEDPDRGQFGYTEAFF.

The chain employs TRBV6-6 and TRBJ1-1; a possible D gene is TRBD1 (5 bases). CDR3 length equals 15 residues. V was trimmed by 2 bases and J by 4 bases, leaving 14 bases between them. Germline V gene data show CDR1 as MNHNY and CDR2 as SVGAGI (reference sequence). The DNA for the CDR3 is TGTGCCAGCAGTTACGTAACAGGAGGGGTCACTGAAGCTTTCTTT. Translated, it gives CASSYVTGGVTEAFF.

The CDR3 coding sequence is TGTGCCAGCAGCTTGGTCGGGCTTGAAGCTTTCTTT. The encoded protein is CASSLVGLEAFF. V usage is TRBV7-2 and J usage is TRBJ1-1; no clear D gene. With 3 bases removed from V and 7 bases from J, the gap between germline ends came to 9 bases. This CDR3 has 12 amino acids. Looked up from germline, CDR1 is SGHTA and CDR2 is FQGNSA.

V gene TRBV10-3 combines with J gene TRBJ1-4; possible D gene TRBD1, 5 bases. Trimming pared 3 bases from V and 5 bases from J, leaving 13 bases between. CDR3 length: 15 amino acids. The germline CDR1 and CDR2 sequences are ENHRY and SYGVKD. The CDR3 loop is CAISEEEGMNEKLFF. The CDR3 DNA follows: TGTGCCATCAGTGAAGAGGAGGGGATGAATGAAAAACTGTTTTTT.

The chain uses TRBV23-1 and TRBJ1-6, with 7 bases lining up with TRBD1. TRBV23-1 counts as an open reading frame of uncertain function. The CDR3 length is 15 residues. Unmatched junction bases numbered 3, after V lost 0 bases and J lost 7 bases. CDR3 protein: CASSQSRQGNSPLHF. Here the CDR3 DNA reads TGCGCCAGCAGTCAATCGCGACAGGGAAATTCACCCCTCCACTTT.

The chain uses TRBV24-1 and TRBJ1-1; no reliable D call. This CDR3 contains 14 residues. Germline values: CDR1 KGHDR, CDR2 SFDVKD. Trimming removed 6 bases at V and 4 bases at J, with 14 bases between. The CDR3 DNA follows: TGTGCCACCAGTTCACGGGGTTCGACCACTGAAGCTTTCTTT. As protein: CATSSRGSTTEAFF.

The CDR3 here is CASRGSGGGLADYEQYF. The CDR3 bases are TGTGCCAGCAGAGGGTCCGGTGGCGGGCTGGCAGACTACGAGCAGTACTTC. The V call is TRBV14, the J call TRBJ2-7; perhaps TRBD2 as D (5 bases). The CDR3 length is 17 residues. The germline V and J ends were trimmed by 6 bases and 3 bases, with 24 bases remaining between them. Germline V gene sequence: CDR1 SGHDN, CDR2 FVKESK.

The rearrangement links TRBV3-1 (or the pseudogene TRBV3-2) to TRBJ1-2, with D uncertain. The CDR3 runs to 12 residues. Germline CDR1 and CDR2: LGHDT and YNNKEL (reference sequence). Deletions cut 1 base from V and 5 bases from J, with 5 bases between. The CDR3 loop is CASSQGDYGYTF. As DNA, the CDR3 is TGTGCCAGCAGCCAAGGGGATTATGGCTACACCTTC.

This clone turned up a few times. The rearrangement links TRBV7-2 to TRBJ1-1; TRBD1 might be the D (5 bases). Germline V CDR1 and CDR2: SGHTA, FQGNSA. The CDR3 consists of 15 residues. V was trimmed by 4 bases and J by 1 base, leaving 13 bases between them. CDR3 nucleotide sequence: TGTGCCAGCAGCTCCCTAAACGGGGCGAACACTGAAGCTTTCTTT. This translates into CASSSLNGANTEAFF. The complete variable domain, with remaining parts taken from reference TRBV7-2 and TRBJ1-1, reads GAGVSQSPSNKVTEKGKDVELRCDPISGHTALYWYRQSLGQGLEFLIYFQGNSAPDKSGLPSDRFSAERTGGSVSTLTIQRTQQEDSAVYLCASSSLNGANTEAFFGQGTRLTVV.

The CDR3 nucleotides are TGTGCCAGCAGCTTAGCAATGGACACGGGAAGGAACACCATATATTTT. Its protein is CASSLAMDTGRNTIYF. The V and J genes are TRBV7-2 and TRBJ1-3, with D perhaps TRBD1 (5 bases). The V end was cut by 0 bases, the J end by 7 bases, with 16 bases between. CDR1 and CDR2 (germline): SGHTA, FQGNSA. The CDR3 sequence is 16 residues long.

V and J are TRBV21-1 and TRBJ1-3. TRBV21-1 is tagged as a pseudogene. The CDR3 has 16 amino acids. CDR3 amino acids: CASSKEGASSGNTIYF. CDR3 bases: TGTGCCAGCAGCAAAGAAGGAGCAAGCTCTGGAAACACCATATATTTT.

The chain is built from TRBV12-3 or TRBV12-4 and TRBJ2-5; D is perhaps TRBD2 (5 bases). This CDR3 has 12 amino acids. The V end was cut by 3 bases, the J end by 4 bases, with 6 bases between. The CDR3 is CASSFAGETQYF. The CDR3 bases are TGTGCCAGCAGTTTTGCGGGAGAGACCCAGTACTTC.

The chain couples TRBV18 to TRBJ1-1, with a possible D match to TRBD1 (5 bases). With 4 bases removed from V and 0 bases from J, the gap between germline ends came to 12 bases. Germline V gives CDR1 KGHSH, CDR2 LQKENI. The CDR3 runs to 15 residues. The CDR3 sequence: CASSLSRGLNTEAFF. The CDR3 nucleotides are TGTGCCAGCTCACTTTCCCGGGGCTTGAACACTGAAGCTTTCTTT.

The chain couples TRBV5-1 to TRBJ2-2; D is ambiguous. Deletions cut 0 bases from V and 1 base from J, with 4 bases between. The germline gives CDR1 SGHRS, CDR2 YFSETQ. CDR3 size: 14 residues. The CDR3 coding sequence is TGCGCCAGCAGCTTGGGATGGAACACCGGGGAGCTGTTTTTT. It specifies CASSLGWNTGELFF.

The rearrangement uses TRBV7-2 and TRBJ1-5; 7 nucleotides agree with TRBD1. The germline V gene encodes CDR1 SGHTA and CDR2 FQGNSA. The CDR3 covers 17 residues. The V and J ends lost 1 base and 4 bases, in that order; junction bases with no gene match: 10. CDR3 sequence: CASSLDFRPTGNQPQHF. In nucleotides, the CDR3 is TGTGCCAGCAGCTTAGATTTTCGGCCGACAGGGAATCAGCCCCAGCATTTT. The full variable domain, rest sourced from reference TRBV7-2 and TRBJ1-5, is GAGVSQSPSNKVTEKGKDVELRCDPISGHTALYWYRQSLGQGLEFLIYFQGNSAPDKSGLPSDRFSAERTGGSVSTLTIQRTQQEDSAVYLCASSLDFRPTGNQPQHFGDGTRLSIL.

The chain carries TRBV19 and TRBJ2-6, with no clear D. In germline, CDR1 is LNHDA, CDR2 SQIVND (reference sequence). Trimming pared 0 bases from V and 0 bases from J, leaving 6 bases between. The CDR3 has 16 residues. The CDR3 DNA reads as TGTGCCAGTAGTATAGAGCTCAACTCTGGGGCCAACGTCCTGACTTTC. As protein: CASSIELNSGANVLTF. Full variable domain (remainder filled in from reference TRBV19 and TRBJ2-6): DGGITQSPKYLFRKEGQNVTLSCEQNLNHDAMYWYRQDPGQGLRLIYYSQIVNDFQKGDIAEGYSVSREKKESFPLTVTSAQKNPTAFYLCASSIELNSGANVLTFGAGSRLTVL.

This chain links TRBV6-5 with TRBJ2-3; 11 bases match TRBD2. CDR3 length equals 14 residues. CDR1 MNHEY and CDR2 SVGAGI come from the germline V gene. V was clipped by 5 bases and J by 3 bases; unmatched bases: 1. CDR3 nucleotides: TGTGCCAGCAGTACTAGCGGGGGAACAGATACGCAGTATTTT. Translation: CASSTSGGTDTQYF.

This rearrangement joins TRBV5-6 to TRBJ1-6; 9 bases match TRBD1. V dropped 4 bases and J dropped 10; count of bases not matched to a gene: 12. Germline V gives CDR1 SGHDT, CDR2 YYEEEE. The CDR3 extends over 16 amino acids. CDR3 DNA sequence: TGTGCCAGCAGCCTCACGGGACAGGGATACAGGTCACCCCTCCACTTT. Translated, it gives CASSLTGQGYRSPLHF.

This chain links TRBV7-2 with TRBJ1-2; 7 positions match TRBD1. The V and J ends lost 4 bases and 0 bases, in that order; junction bases with no gene match: 11. The length of the CDR3 is 17 residues. In germline, CDR1 is SGHTA, CDR2 FQGNSA. The CDR3 spells CASSSQRTGRANYGYTF. For the CDR3, the DNA is TGTGCCAGCAGCTCACAACGGACAGGAAGAGCTAACTATGGCTACACCTTC.